One T cell receptor beta chain is described in this entry. CDR1 and CDR2 (germline): LGHDT, YNNKEL (reference sequence). V was trimmed by 1 base and J by 4 bases, leaving 10 bases between them. This CDR3 region has 15 residues. This sample stems from a study of blood T cell repertoires in COVID-19. The data were produced by immunoSEQ multiplex PCR, yet TCRdb's version contains in-frame clones alone and is incomplete. The repertoire holds around 250,000 clones, with 70% to 90% as singletons. Sequencing used PBMCs or T cells enriched from blood (not recorded which). The chain is built from TRBV3-1 (or the pseudogene TRBV3-2) and TRBJ2-2; D not certain. The TCR comes from a woman in her fifties or sixties who had recovered from COVID-19. CDR3 in DNA: TGTGCCAGCAGCCAAGGGATGAGGTCCACCGGGGAGCTGTTTTTT. Its protein product is CASSQGMRSTGELFF.